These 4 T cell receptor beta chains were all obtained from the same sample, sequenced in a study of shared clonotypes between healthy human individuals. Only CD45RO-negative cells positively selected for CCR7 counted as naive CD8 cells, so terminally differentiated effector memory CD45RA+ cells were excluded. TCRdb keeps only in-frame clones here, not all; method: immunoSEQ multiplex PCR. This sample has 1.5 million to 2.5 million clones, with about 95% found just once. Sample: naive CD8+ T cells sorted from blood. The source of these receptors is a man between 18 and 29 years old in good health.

The CDR3 DNA reads as TGCGCCAGCAGGGCAAGGCCAGGACAGGGGGCGGCTGAAGCTTTCTTT. Protein sequence: CASRARPGQGAAEAFF. V and J are TRBV4-1 and TRBJ1-1; 11 bases are shared with TRBD1. J lost 6 bases, V lost 6 bases, and 12 bases had no gene match. CDR1 and CDR2 (germline): MGHRA, YSYEKL. CDR3 size: 16 residues.

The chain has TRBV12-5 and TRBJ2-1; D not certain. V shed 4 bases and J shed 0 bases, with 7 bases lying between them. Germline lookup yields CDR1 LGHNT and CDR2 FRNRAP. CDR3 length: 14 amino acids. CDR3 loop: CASGSDGSYNEQFF. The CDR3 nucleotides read TGTGCTAGTGGTTCGGACGGCTCCTACAATGAGCAGTTCTTC. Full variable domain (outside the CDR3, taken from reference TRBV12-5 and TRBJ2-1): DARVTQTPRHKVTEMGQEVTMRCQPILGHNTVFWYRQTMMQGLELLAYFRNRAPLDDSGMPKDRFSAEMPDATLATLKIQPSEPRDSAVYFCASGSDGSYNEQFFGPGTRLTVL.

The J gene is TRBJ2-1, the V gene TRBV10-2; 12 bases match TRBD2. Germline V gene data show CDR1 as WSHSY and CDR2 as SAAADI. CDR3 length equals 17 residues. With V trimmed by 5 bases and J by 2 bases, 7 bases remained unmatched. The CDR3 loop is CASSTLAGGYAYNEQFF. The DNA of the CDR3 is TGCGCCAGCAGTACACTAGCGGGAGGCTATGCCTACAATGAGCAGTTCTTC.

CDR3 sequence: CASSPGQGAGGEQFF. CDR3 sequence (DNA): TGTGCCAGCAGCCCAGGACAGGGGGCCGGAGGGGAGCAGTTCTTC. The chain couples TRBV7-9 to TRBJ2-1; 11 bases agree with TRBD1. The CDR3 length is 15 residues. Per germline, CDR1 SEHNR and CDR2 FQNEAQ (reference sequence). The V gene end was trimmed by 5 bases and the J gene end by 10 bases; junction bases not matched to a gene: 10.